Below are 19 T cell receptor beta chains sequenced from a single sample in a study of CD8 T cells in Susac syndrome. With random hexamers, reverse transcription was performed on about 0.45 to 1 ug of RNA. TCRdb analysed the immunoSEQ multiplex PCR reads with MiXCR anew, one entry per CDR3 protein. Among 200,000 to 300,000 distinct CDR3 sequences, about 95% were seen once, and the ten largest hold around 0.1%. Input material: CD4+ T cells from PBMCs. The receptor source for this set is a human donor with Susac syndrome.

The chain is built from TRBV20-1 and TRBJ2-5; 7 nucleotides match TRBD1. V lost 6 bases, J lost 3 bases, and 7 bases stayed unmatched. The CDR3 runs 13 residues. Germline V CDR1 and CDR2: DFQATT, SNEGSKA (reference sequence). This CDR3 reads CSASGQAEETQYF. Written as DNA, the CDR3 is TGCAGTGCCTCTGGACAGGCAGAAGAGACCCAGTACTTC.

The chain is built from TRBV7-3 and TRBJ2-2, with 7 bases that match TRBD2. V trimming: 1 base; J trimming: 5 bases; junction bases outside the gene matches: 10. Germline lookup yields CDR1 SGHTA and CDR2 FQGTGA. This CDR3 has 17 residues. CDR3 bases: TGTGCCAGCAGCTTAAATACGGCTAGCGGAAGGACCGGGGAGCTGTTTTTT. Translating gives CASSLNTASGRTGELFF.

The chain recombines TRBV28 with TRBJ2-1; D gene uncertain. With 6 bases removed from V and 4 bases from J, the gap between germline ends came to 16 bases. Germline V gene sequence: CDR1 MDHEN, CDR2 SYDVKM. The CDR3 extends over 15 amino acids. CDR3: CASRSAVLRYNEQFF. In DNA, the CDR3 is TGTGCCAGCAGATCGGCGGTCTTAAGGTACAATGAGCAGTTCTTC.

This chain links TRBV15 with TRBJ1-3; 7 nucleotides align to TRBD1. The CDR3 has 14 residues. The V gene end was trimmed by 6 bases and the J gene end by 5 bases; junction bases not matched to a gene: 7. CDR1 and CDR2 (germline): LNHNV, YYDKDF (reference sequence). DNA for the CDR3: TGTGCCACCAGTATAGGGGACAGTAGAAACACCATATATTTT. Its protein is CATSIGDSRNTIYF.

This rearrangement joins TRBV29-1 to TRBJ2-4; D possibly uses TRBD1 or TRBD2 (5 bases each). V lost 7 bases and J lost 12, with 22 bases in between. In germline, CDR1 is SQVTM, CDR2 ANQGSEA. The CDR3 runs to 13 residues. In DNA, the CDR3 is TGCAGCGCCCATGAGGGAGAGGGGCTCCCTCAGTACTTC. This encodes CSAHEGEGLPQYF.

The gene calls are TRBV9 and TRBJ2-6; 10 bases agree with TRBD1. CDR3 length: 20 residues. Germline CDR1 is SGDLS and CDR2 is YYNGEE. With 0 bases clipped from V and 0 bases from J, the junction kept 9 bases outside the gene matches. In DNA, the CDR3 is TGTGCCAGCAGCGTAGACATATGGGACAGGGGCCCCTCTGGGGCCAACGTCCTGACTTTC. Its translation is CASSVDIWDRGPSGANVLTF.

This clonotype was recorded only once. The chain is built from TRBV2 and TRBJ1-1, with TRBD1 matching over 7 bases. The CDR3 runs 12 residues. The germline V gene has CDR1 SNHLY and CDR2 FYNNEI. With 3 bases clipped from V and 5 bases from J, the junction kept 0 bases outside the gene matches. CDR3 amino acids: CASSDRGTEAFF. CDR3 sequence (DNA): TGTGCCAGCAGTGACAGGGGGACTGAAGCTTTCTTT.

The chain links TRBV30 to TRBJ1-3, with D unresolved. Trimming cost V 1 base and J 0 bases, with 10 bases left between them. The CDR3 length is 15 residues. Germline-derived CDR1 and CDR2 are GTSNPN and SVGIG (reference sequence). The CDR3 loop is CAWSDPLGSGNTIYF. CDR3 DNA sequence: TGTGCCTGGAGTGACCCTCTGGGCTCTGGAAACACCATATATTTT.

The chain recombines TRBV9 with TRBJ2-1, with a tentative D call TRBD2 (5 bases). V was trimmed by 0 bases and J by 10 bases, leaving 14 bases between them. The CDR3 consists of 14 residues. The germline V gene has CDR1 SGDLS and CDR2 YYNGEE. The CDR3 nucleotides read TGTGCCAGCAGCGTAGTTTCGGGCGAGGGCGAGCAGTTCTTC. Its protein is CASSVVSGEGEQFF.

The CDR3 here is CASTRGVGQETQYF. DNA of the CDR3: TGCGCCAGCACCCGCGGGGTCGGGCAAGAGACCCAGTACTTC. The chain has TRBV5-1 and TRBJ2-5, with D possibly TRBD2 on 6 matching bases. V lost 6 bases to trimming and J lost 2 bases, with 14 bases between them. Germline CDR1 reads SGHRS; CDR2 reads YFSETQ. The CDR3 extends over 14 amino acids. The whole variable domain, remainder taken from reference TRBV5-1 and TRBJ2-5, is KAGVTQTPRYLIKTRGQQVTLSCSPISGHRSVSWYQQTPGQGLQFLFEYFSETQRNKGNFPGRFSGRQFSNSRSEMNVSTLELGDSALYLCASTRGVGQETQYFGPGTRLLVL.

The chain links TRBV5-1 to TRBJ2-1; no clear D gene. Germline-derived CDR1 and CDR2 are SGHRS and YFSETQ. The V gene lost 4 bases and the J gene lost 8 bases, with 10 bases spanning the gap. CDR3 length: 12 residues. CDR3 in amino acids: CASSPGSDEQFF. DNA of the CDR3: TGCGCCAGCAGCCCCGGCTCCGATGAGCAGTTCTTC.

The sample holds one count of this clonotype. The chain couples TRBV29-1 to TRBJ1-5; D is unclear. Trimming took 4 bases from V and 0 from J, leaving 10 bases between them. The CDR3 is 14 residues long. Germline CDR1 reads SQVTM; CDR2 reads ANQGSEA. CDR3 region: CSVALTDSNQPQHF. The CDR3 bases are TGCAGCGTTGCTTTGACGGATAGCAATCAGCCCCAGCATTTT.

To note about this clonotype: The CDR3 ends on some other residue instead of the conserved phenylalanine or tryptophan, so this is likely a read error. This chain uses TRBV20-1 with TRBJ1-1; tentative D call: TRBD1 (6 bases). The CDR3 runs to 13 residues. Germline CDR1 DFQATT, CDR2 SNEGSKA (reference sequence). For the CDR3, the DNA is TGCAGATGTAACAGGGATCAGAACACTGAAGCTTTCCTT. As protein: CRCNRDQNTEAFL.

V usage is TRBV10-3 and J usage is TRBJ1-1; no firm D call. CDR1 and CDR2 from the germline V gene are ENHRY and SYGVKD. The CDR3 has 12 residues. Trimming left V 3 bases short and J 7 bases short, with 9 bases between. CDR3 sequence: CAISELGVEAFF. CDR3 nucleotides: TGTGCCATCAGTGAACTCGGGGTTGAAGCTTTCTTT.

CDR3 protein: CSVEWAGETQYF. The CDR3 DNA follows: TGCAGCGTTGAATGGGCGGGAGAGACCCAGTACTTC. The chain joins TRBV29-1 to TRBJ2-5; possibly TRBD2 for D (5 bases). The germline V and J ends were trimmed by 2 bases and 4 bases, with 8 bases remaining between them. This CDR3 region has 12 residues. The germline gives CDR1 SQVTM, CDR2 ANQGSEA.

The chain recombines TRBV15 with TRBJ1-2; 9 bases agree with TRBD1. The ends lost 4 bases at V and 7 bases at J; junction bases unmatched: 4. Germline V gives CDR1 LNHNV, CDR2 YYDKDF (reference sequence). This CDR3 region has 13 residues. As DNA, the CDR3 is TGTGCCACCAGCAAGGGACAGGGCGGTGGCTACACCTTC. Residues: CATSKGQGGGYTF.

J is TRBJ2-7 and V is TRBV14; D ambiguous. CDR3 size: 13 residues. V lost 1 base, J lost 4 bases, and 8 bases lay in between. Looked up from germline, CDR1 is SGHDN and CDR2 is FVKESK. The CDR3 DNA reads as TGTGCCAGCAGCCAAGTGCTACTATACGAGCAGTACTTC. Translation gives CASSQVLLYEQYF.

V is TRBV9 and J is TRBJ2-5, with 9 bases lining up with TRBD1. V shed 7 bases and J 5 bases; nucleotides not matched to a gene: 0. This CDR3 is 11 amino acids long. Germline V CDR1 and CDR2: SGDLS, YYNGEE. The CDR3 loop reads CASDRGETQYF. For the CDR3, the DNA is TGTGCCAGCGACAGGGGGGAGACCCAGTACTTC.

The chain uses TRBV5-1 and TRBJ2-3; tentative D call: TRBD2 (6 bases). CDR1 and CDR2 (germline): SGHRS, YFSETQ. The CDR3 spans 14 residues. Trimming stripped 3 bases from V and 6 bases from J, with 14 bases between. The CDR3 DNA sequence: TGCGCCAGCAGCTCGGGTGGCGGGGATGATACGCAGTATTTT. As protein: CASSSGGGDDTQYF.